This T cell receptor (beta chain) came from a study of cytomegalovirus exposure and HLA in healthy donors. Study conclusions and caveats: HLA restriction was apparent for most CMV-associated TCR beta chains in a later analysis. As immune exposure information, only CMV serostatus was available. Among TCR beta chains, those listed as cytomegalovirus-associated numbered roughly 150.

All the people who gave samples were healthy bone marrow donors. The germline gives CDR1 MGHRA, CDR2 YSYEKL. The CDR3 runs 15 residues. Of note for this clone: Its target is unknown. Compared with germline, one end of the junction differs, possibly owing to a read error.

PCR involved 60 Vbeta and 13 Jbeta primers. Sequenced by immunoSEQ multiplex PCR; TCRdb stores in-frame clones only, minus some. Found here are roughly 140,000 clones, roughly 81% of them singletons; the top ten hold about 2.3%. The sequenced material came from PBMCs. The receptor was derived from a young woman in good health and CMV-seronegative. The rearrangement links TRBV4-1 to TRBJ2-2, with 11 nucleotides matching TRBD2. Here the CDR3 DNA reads TGTGCCAGCAGCCCACTAGCGGGGGACACCGGGGAGCTGTTTTTT. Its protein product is CASSPLAGDTGELFF.